Following are 26 T cell receptor beta chains from one sample sequenced in a study of T-cell memory formation after mild COVID-19. MiXCR, applied by TCRdb to the 5' RACE reads, yields one record per CDR3 protein. The data contain a few hundred thousand distinct CDR3 sequences, roughly 21% of them singletons. The sequencing sample was made of PBMCs or a T cell subset sorted from them (not recorded which). These receptors were obtained from a man between 18 and 29 years old who had mild COVID-19 (a few samples of this study predate the infection). Cell type and time point are not known.

The chain uses TRBV3-1 and TRBJ2-3; D may be TRBD1 (5 bases). The CDR3 spans 17 residues. Between the trimmed V and J ends, which lost 2 bases and 2 bases, there was a span of 17 bases. Looked up from germline, CDR1 is LGHDT and CDR2 is YNNKEL (reference sequence). The chain's CDR3 is CASSQISPGYSTDTQYF. CDR3 nucleotide sequence: TGTGCCAGCAGCCAAATTAGTCCAGGGTATTCCACAGATACGCAGTATTTT.

This clonotype was counted a few times. The chain combines TRBV4-3 with TRBJ2-1; D might be TRBD1 or TRBD2, each matching 5 bases. Germline CDR1 reads LGHNA; CDR2 reads YSLEER. The CDR3 is 16 residues long. Trimming pared 0 bases from V and 2 bases from J, leaving 11 bases between. Written as DNA, the CDR3 is TGCGCCAGCAGCCAAGATTGGGGGTCGCCCTACAATGAGCAGTTCTTC. It specifies CASSQDWGSPYNEQFF.

There are a few counts of this clonotype. The chain employs TRBV5-1 and TRBJ2-3; D ambiguous. V lost 3 bases and J 2 bases, leaving 13 bases between the germline ends. Germline values: CDR1 SGHRS, CDR2 YFSETQ. The CDR3 consists of 15 residues. The CDR3 spells CASSWFRIDTDTQYF. CDR3 in DNA: TGCGCCAGCAGCTGGTTCCGTATCGACACAGATACGCAGTATTTT. The full variable domain, with the rest looked up from reference TRBV5-1 and TRBJ2-3, is KAGVTQTPRYLIKTRGQQVTLSCSPISGHRSVSWYQQTPGQGLQFLFEYFSETQRNKGNFPGRFSGRQFSNSRSEMNVSTLELGDSALYLCASSWFRIDTDTQYFGPGTRLTVL.

The sample holds many counts of this clonotype. This sequence joins TRBV4-2 and TRBJ2-3, with a weak D call TRBD2 (7 bases). CDR3 length equals 16 residues. Germline V gene sequence: CDR1 LGHNA, CDR2 YNFKEQ. The germline V and J ends were trimmed by 0 bases and 4 bases, with 14 bases remaining between them. The CDR3 DNA reads TGTGCCAGCAGCCAAGAGGGCGGGGGCCTTCCAGATACGCAGTATTTT. This codes for CASSQEGGGLPDTQYF.

This chain joins TRBV2 and TRBJ2-1; possibly TRBD2 for D (5 bases). The CDR3 extends over 12 amino acids. V was pared by 6 bases and J by 9 bases, with 12 bases between. Germline loops: CDR1 SNHLY, CDR2 FYNNEI. The CDR3 region is CASRALEAEQFF. The DNA for the CDR3 is TGTGCCAGCAGGGCCCTGGAGGCTGAGCAGTTCTTC.

This sequence joins TRBV29-1 and TRBJ2-3; 7 nucleotides match TRBD1. The J segment lost 4 bases and the V segment lost 7 bases, leaving 8 bases of the junction unmatched. In germline, CDR1 is SQVTM, CDR2 ANQGSEA. The length of the CDR3 is 13 residues. The DNA of the CDR3 is TGCAGCGCCCGGACAGGATTGGCAGATACGCAGTATTTT. This translates into CSARTGLADTQYF.

This clonotype was observed a few times. The rearrangement joins TRBV7-9 to TRBJ1-5; 8 nucleotides align to TRBD1. Germline CDR1 and CDR2: SEHNR and FQNEAQ (reference sequence). Germline trimming cut 6 bases from V and 3 bases from J; bases unmatched to any gene: 10. The CDR3 totals 16 residues. CDR3 nucleotides: TGTGCCAGCAGTGACCTACAGGGGGTTGACAATCAGCCCCAGCATTTT. It specifies CASSDLQGVDNQPQHF.

This clonotype was seen a few times. The V call is TRBV20-1, the J call TRBJ2-7; 10 bases are a match to TRBD1. The ends lost 3 bases at V and 6 bases at J; junction bases unmatched: 8. Germline V gene lookup returns CDR1 DFQATT and CDR2 SNEGSKA (reference sequence). There are 14 residues in the CDR3. The CDR3 loop is CSASRQGAFSEQYV. In DNA form, the CDR3 reads TGCAGTGCTAGTCGACAGGGGGCTTTCTCCGAGCAGTACGTC.

This clonotype showed up just a few times. The chain is built from TRBV5-1 and TRBJ2-5, with D hard to call. CDR1 is SGHRS, CDR2 YFSETQ, per germline. The CDR3 is 16 residues long. The V end lost 2 bases, the J end lost 1 base, and 15 bases lay between the germline ends. DNA for the CDR3: TGCGCCAGCAGCTTCATCCCGGCAGCACTCCAAGAGACCCAGTACTTC. Residues: CASSFIPAALQETQYF.

The chain joins TRBV29-1 to TRBJ1-1; no clear D gene. The CDR3 runs 13 residues. V lost 2 bases and J 3 bases, leaving 10 bases between the germline ends. The germline V gene has CDR1 SQVTM and CDR2 ANQGSEA. The CDR3 sequence: CSVEFRADTEAFF. CDR3 nucleotides: TGCAGCGTTGAATTTCGAGCGGACACTGAAGCTTTCTTT.

V usage is TRBV9 and J usage is TRBJ2-3, with D maybe TRBD2 (6 bases). Per germline, CDR1 SGDLS and CDR2 YYNGEE. Between the trimmed V and J ends, which lost 4 bases and 2 bases, there was a span of 17 bases. This CDR3 contains 16 residues. The CDR3 sequence: CASSTDGGYYTDTQYF. As DNA, the CDR3 is TGTGCCAGCAGCACCGACGGGGGTTATTACACAGATACGCAGTATTTT.

This clonotype occurred a few times. The chain carries TRBV5-1 and TRBJ1-2; D not certain. Germline V gene sequence: CDR1 SGHRS, CDR2 YFSETQ. Trimming left V 6 bases short and J 8 bases short, with 23 bases between. The CDR3 totals 15 residues. CDR3 protein: CASNGGGPGVDGYTF. The CDR3 DNA sequence: TGCGCCAGCAATGGAGGAGGCCCCGGCGTGGACGGCTACACCTTC.

The J gene is TRBJ2-3, the V gene TRBV15; TRBD1 might be the D (5 bases). The CDR3 has 15 residues. CDR1 is LNHNV, CDR2 YYDKDF, per germline (reference sequence). V was pared by 5 bases and J by 4 bases, with 16 bases between. CDR3 sequence: CATSGQPGLPDTQYF. The DNA of the CDR3 is TGTGCCACCAGCGGCCAACCAGGGCTTCCAGATACGCAGTATTTT.

CDR3 in DNA: TGTGCCAGCGTGCCAGGGCCCCTTAGGGGCTACACCTTC. Translated: CASVPGPLRGYTF. The chain uses TRBV12-3 or TRBV12-4 and TRBJ1-2, with a possible D match to TRBD1 (5 bases). Trimming removed 8 bases from V and 8 bases from J, with 18 bases in between. There are 13 residues in the CDR3.

CDR3 amino acids: CASSLRFVREAWDTQYF. CDR3 nucleotide sequence: TGCGCCAGCAGCTTGCGGTTTGTCAGGGAGGCTTGGGATACGCAGTATTTT. The chain is built from TRBV5-1 and TRBJ2-3; the D gene is possibly TRBD2 (6 bases). The CDR3 length is 17 residues. Per germline, CDR1 SGHRS and CDR2 YFSETQ. V was clipped by 1 base and J by 6 bases, with 21 bases between them.

V usage is TRBV20-1 and J usage is TRBJ1-5; D not resolved. Germline values: CDR1 DFQATT, CDR2 SNEGSKA (reference sequence). This CDR3 has 14 amino acids. The V and J ends lost 2 bases and 3 bases respectively, with 11 bases between them. CDR3: CSARSPRHNQPQHF. CDR3 DNA: TGCAGTGCTAGAAGCCCCAGACACAATCAGCCCCAGCATTTT.

The chain carries TRBV5-1 and TRBJ1-3; D gene unclear. The CDR3 is 13 amino acids. Trimming took 0 bases from V and 5 from J, leaving 6 bases between them. Germline V gene sequence: CDR1 SGHRS, CDR2 YFSETQ. The DNA for the CDR3 is TGCGCCAGCAGCTTGGGGGTACGAAACACCATATATTTT. Translation gives CASSLGVRNTIYF. Combining the CDR3 with reference TRBV5-1 and TRBJ1-3 gives the whole variable domain KAGVTQTPRYLIKTRGQQVTLSCSPISGHRSVSWYQQTPGQGLQFLFEYFSETQRNKGNFPGRFSGRQFSNSRSEMNVSTLELGDSALYLCASSLGVRNTIYFGEGSWLTVV.

The chain has TRBV10-3 and TRBJ2-5; D remains unclear. The CDR3 is made up of 12 amino acids. CDR1 is ENHRY and CDR2 is SYGVKD in the germline V gene. The V and J ends lost 3 bases and 2 bases respectively, with 4 bases between them. CDR3 bases: TGTGCCATCAGTGAAGCGCAAGAGACCCAGTACTTC. It is translated as CAISEAQETQYF.

The chain recombines TRBV18 with TRBJ1-5; D possibly corresponds to TRBD1 (6 bases). Germline assignment: CDR1 KGHSH and CDR2 LQKENI. V shed 5 bases and J shed 5 bases, with 16 bases lying between them. This CDR3 has 15 residues. CDR3 sequence: CASSVTGSGDQPQHF. The CDR3 coding sequence is TGTGCCAGCTCAGTTACAGGGAGCGGGGATCAGCCCCAGCATTTT.

This clonotype was detected only a few times. The chain carries TRBV6-2 or TRBV6-3 and TRBJ1-5, with D maybe TRBD1 (5 bases). CDR1 and CDR2 from the germline V gene are MNHEY and SVGEGT. This CDR3 is 16 amino acids long. V was trimmed by 0 bases and J by 5 bases, leaving 14 bases between them. CDR3 bases: TGTGCCAGCAGTTACTCTTTAGCGGGGGGACATCAGCCCCAGCATTTT. Encoded protein: CASSYSLAGGHQPQHF.

This chain connects TRBV7-2 to TRBJ2-5; tentative D call: TRBD2 (6 bases). Germline V gene data show CDR1 as SGHTA and CDR2 as FQGNSA. Between the trimmed V and J ends, which lost 3 bases and 2 bases, there was a span of 10 bases. CDR3 size: 14 residues. CDR3 coding DNA: TGTGCCAGCAGCTTTCGGCGGGGACAAGAGACCCAGTACTTC. It yields the protein CASSFRRGQETQYF. Combining the CDR3 with reference TRBV7-2 and TRBJ2-5 gives the whole variable domain GAGVSQSPSNKVTEKGKDVELRCDPISGHTALYWYRQSLGQGLEFLIYFQGNSAPDKSGLPSDRFSAERTGGSVSTLTIQRTQQEDSAVYLCASSFRRGQETQYFGPGTRLLVL.

This clonotype was seen many times. This chain uses TRBV5-1 with TRBJ2-5; 11 nucleotides match TRBD2. The germline V gene has CDR1 SGHRS and CDR2 YFSETQ. The length of the CDR3 is 17 residues. Trimming cost V 4 bases and J 0 bases; bases outside gene matches: 8. The CDR3 coding sequence is TGCGCCAGCAGCCCGGGATCTAGCGGGGGGTACCAAGAGACCCAGTACTTC. Its translation: CASSPGSSGGYQETQYF. Variable domain in full (rest from reference TRBV5-1 and TRBJ2-5): KAGVTQTPRYLIKTRGQQVTLSCSPISGHRSVSWYQQTPGQGLQFLFEYFSETQRNKGNFPGRFSGRQFSNSRSEMNVSTLELGDSALYLCASSPGSSGGYQETQYFGPGTRLLVL.

The chain uses TRBV29-1 and TRBJ2-7; a weak D match, TRBD1 (5 bases). Germline V CDR1 and CDR2: SQVTM, ANQGSEA. There are 12 residues in the CDR3. Trimming left V 4 bases short and J 3 bases short, with 10 bases between. The CDR3 DNA is TGCAGCGTTGTTTATCAGGGCTACGAGCAGTACTTC. It is translated as CSVVYQGYEQYF.

This clonotype appeared a few times. The chain joins TRBV6-2 or TRBV6-3 to TRBJ2-4, with a weak D call TRBD2 (5 bases). Trimming took 2 bases from V and 7 from J, leaving 6 bases between them. The CDR3 totals 12 residues. Germline-derived CDR1 and CDR2 are MNHEY and SVGEGT. CDR3 coding DNA: TGTGCCAGCAGTTACCCGGGGAACATTCAGTACTTC. It codes for CASSYPGNIQYF.

The V and J genes are TRBV6-2 or TRBV6-3 and TRBJ1-2; D gene uncertain. Germline values: CDR1 MNHEY, CDR2 SVGEGT. Trimming took 5 bases from V and 2 from J, leaving 15 bases between them. There are 15 residues in the CDR3. The DNA for the CDR3 is TGTGCCAGCAGTGGATACGGGGAGCTGAACTATGGCTACACCTTC. This gives the protein CASSGYGELNYGYTF.

This clonotype appeared a few times. J is TRBJ2-7 and V is TRBV7-9; 10 nucleotides align to TRBD1. J gave up 0 bases and V 5 bases, and 7 bases lay outside the gene matches. The germline V gene has CDR1 SEHNR and CDR2 FQNEAQ (reference sequence). The CDR3 is 16 amino acids. The CDR3 loop is CASSKPGQGHSYEQYV. The CDR3 nucleotides are TGTGCCAGCAGCAAGCCGGGACAGGGGCACTCCTACGAGCAGTACGTC.